This is a list of T cell receptor beta chains from one sample in a study of human T cells and chemical hapten exposure. From the RACE reads, TCRdb called clonotypes with MiXCR, one entry per CDR3 protein. The sample comprises under 100,000 distinct CDR3 sequences, 10% of which are singletons, and around 5% rests with the top ten. The sample here was whole blood, taken in connection with sensitization to the hapten diphenylcyclopropenone (DPC). The receptors were sampled from a woman in her fifties or sixties with alopecia areata. Some clones in this sample may be carry-over from other donors' samples. Both conserved end residues are part of each CDR3. Fields, in order: J gene, V gene, D gene, clone size, CDR3 protein, CDR3 DNA. D genes are given only for firm matches. Size values are once, few and many counts, or a class for expanded clones, and some rows have none.

>TRBJ2-2|TRBV12-3/TRBV12-4|TRBD2|many
CASSFKSGGSTGELFF
TGTGCCAGCAGTTTTAAGAGCGGGGGATCGACCGGGGAGCTGTTTTTT
>TRBJ2-1|TRBV29-1|TRBD2|many
CSAQGLAGAHEQFF
TGCAGCGCCCAGGGACTAGCGGGAGCCCATGAGCAGTTCTTC
>TRBJ2-4|TRBV19|-|few
CASRFTTSNIQYF
TGTGCCAGTAGATTTACGACTTCAAACATTCAGTACTTC
>TRBJ2-5|TRBV2|TRBD2|few
CASSPAGGEETQYF
TGTGCCAGTAGCCCGGCGGGAGGGGAAGAGACCCAGTACTTC
>TRBJ2-1|TRBV12-3/TRBV12-4|-|-
CASSQERNEQFF
TGTGCCAGCAGTCAGGAAAGAAATGAGCAGTTCTTC
>TRBJ2-7|TRBV29-1|-|-
CSVAAGATYEQYF
TGCAGCGTTGCTGCGGGGGCCACCTACGAGCAGTACTTC
>TRBJ2-7|TRBV12-3/TRBV12-4|-|-
CASRSDGSSYEQYF
TGTGCCAGCAGAAGCGACGGGAGCTCCTACGAGCAGTACTTC
>TRBJ1-1|TRBV15|-|-
CATSIHTGWRSTEAFF
TGTGCCACCAGCATACACACGGGATGGAGAAGCACTGAAGCTTTCTTT
>TRBJ2-7|TRBV27|-|many
CASSMRGEQYF
TGTGCCAGCAGTATGAGGGGTGAGCAGTACTTC
>TRBJ2-5|TRBV2|TRBD2|few
CASSAGGGAETQYF
TGTGCCAGCAGTGCCGGCGGGGGGGCGGAGACCCAGTACTTC
>TRBJ2-5|TRBV20-1|TRBD2|many
CSAPGTSGRADQETQYF
TGCAGTGCTCCCGGGACTAGCGGGAGGGCCGACCAAGAGACCCAGTACTTC
>TRBJ1-1|TRBV30|-|-
CAWGSRATEAFF
TGTGCCTGGGGTTCCAGGGCAACTGAAGCTTTCTTT
>TRBJ1-1|TRBV29-1|TRBD1|many
CSVDGDRKNTEAFF
TGCAGCGTTGATGGGGACAGAAAGAACACTGAAGCTTTCTTT
>TRBJ2-7|TRBV5-1|TRBD1|few
CASSPRGRDGEQYF
TGCGCCAGCAGCCCCAGGGGGCGCGACGGCGAGCAGTACTTC
>TRBJ2-1|TRBV6-2/TRBV6-3|TRBD2|many
CASSPASGRNNEQFF
TGTGCCAGCAGCCCCGCTAGCGGGCGCAACAATGAGCAGTTCTTC
>TRBJ2-1|TRBV14|TRBD2|-
CASSQRLAGGLINEQFF
TGTGCCAGCAGCCAGCGACTAGCGGGAGGCTTGATCAATGAGCAGTTCTTC
>TRBJ2-3|TRBV12-3/TRBV12-4|TRBD2|few
CASSLAGASGSADTQYF
TGTGCCAGCAGTTTAGCAGGGGCTAGCGGGAGTGCAGATACGCAGTATTTT
>TRBJ1-1|TRBV2|-|many
CASSDRGNTEAFF
TGTGCCAGCAGTGACAGGGGGAACACTGAAGCTTTCTTT
>TRBJ1-6|TRBV14|-|-
CASSPGTISPNSPLHF
TGTGCCAGCAGCCCCGGGACAATCTCACCCAATTCACCCCTCCACTTT
>TRBJ2-5|TRBV5-1|TRBD1|many
CASSLRDRGQETQYF
TGCGCCAGCAGCCTACGGGACAGGGGGCAAGAGACCCAGTACTTC
>TRBJ2-7|TRBV20-1|TRBD2|many
CSARLWREAYEQYF
TGCAGTGCTAGACTCTGGCGGGAGGCCTACGAGCAGTACTTC
>TRBJ1-3|TRBV11-2|-|few
CASSSLRGRGNTIYF
TGTGCCAGCAGTTCCCTGCGGGGGCGGGGAAACACCATATATTTT
>TRBJ2-3|TRBV18|-|many
CASSTFGGLQTDTQYF
TGTGCCAGCTCAACATTCGGGGGACTCCAAACAGATACGCAGTATTTT
>TRBJ2-1|TRBV6-6|TRBD2|many
CASRPTSGSAYEQFF
TGTGCCAGCAGGCCTACTAGCGGGAGTGCCTATGAGCAGTTCTTC
>TRBJ2-7|TRBV12-5|-|medium-sized
CASGLTYEQYF
TGTGCTAGTGGTTTGACCTACGAGCAGTACTTC
>TRBJ2-1|TRBV20-1|TRBD2|few
CSAREGAGGPNEQFF
TGCAGTGCTAGAGAAGGAGCGGGAGGGCCCAATGAGCAGTTCTTC
>TRBJ1-2|TRBV6-1|-|-
CASSDTPGLYGYTF
TGTGCCAGCAGTGACACCCCCGGACTCTATGGCTACACCTTC
>TRBJ2-2|TRBV7-9|TRBD2|few
CASSFRPGGKNTGELFF
TGTGCCAGCAGCTTTCGTCCGGGAGGGAAGAACACCGGGGAGCTGTTTTTT
>TRBJ2-7|TRBV2|TRBD1|few
CASSRDRAYEQYF
TGTGCCAGCAGCCGGGACAGGGCCTACGAGCAGTACTTC
>TRBJ2-2|TRBV6-6|-|-
CASSYQAGTVELFF
TGTGCCAGCAGTTACCAGGCCGGGACGGTGGAGCTGTTTTTT
>TRBJ2-2|TRBV6-5|TRBD2|few
CASSERGLNTGELFF
TGTGCCAGCAGTGAGCGGGGCTTGAACACCGGGGAGCTGTTTTTT
>TRBJ1-4|TRBV5-6|-|many
CASSLGGTTNEKLFF
TGTGCCAGCAGCTTGGGGGGGACAACTAATGAAAAACTGTTTTTT
>TRBJ2-5|TRBV7-7|-|few
CASSLGSTGKTQYF
TGTGCCAGCAGCTTAGGTTCTACGGGAAAGACCCAGTACTTC
>TRBJ1-3|TRBV12-3/TRBV12-4|-|many
CAGSKTEQGNTIYF
TGTGCCGGGTCAAAAACCGAACAAGGAAACACCATATATTTT
>TRBJ1-1|TRBV18|-|-
CASSPPQGSSPREAFF
TGTGCCAGCTCACCACCCCAGGGGTCCTCCCCCCGTGAAGCTTTCTTT
>TRBJ1-1|TRBV6-5|-|-
CASSLQGSLRTEAFF
TGTGCCAGCAGTCTACAGGGATCCTTACGCACTGAAGCTTTCTTT
>TRBJ2-1|TRBV12-3/TRBV12-4|TRBD2|many
CASSSWTSGSGPFF
TGTGCCAGCAGTTCTTGGACTAGCGGGAGTGGGCCGTTCTTC
>TRBJ2-4|TRBV5-6|-|-
CASSRTVAKNIQYF
TGTGCCAGCAGTCGTACCGTAGCCAAAAACATTCAGTACTTC
>TRBJ2-2|TRBV20-1|TRBD2|many
CSARQAGGATGELFF
TGCAGTGCTAGACAGGCGGGAGGCGCCACCGGGGAGCTGTTTTTT
>TRBJ2-3|TRBV7-6|TRBD2|many
CASSLGASGSGTDTQYF
TGTGCCAGCAGCTTAGGGGCTAGCGGTAGTGGCACAGATACGCAGTATTTT
>TRBJ1-4|TRBV5-1|-|-
CASSPGRGTNEKLFF
TGCGCCAGCAGCCCGGGAAGGGGGACTAATGAAAAACTGTTTTTT
>TRBJ2-4|TRBV12-3/TRBV12-4|-|-
CASGPSLAKNIQYF
TGTGCCAGCGGTCCCAGCTTAGCCAAAAACATTCAGTACTTC
>TRBJ1-6|TRBV3-1|-|few
CASSQGSPLHF
TGTGCCAGCAGCCAAGGGTCACCCCTCCACTTT
>TRBJ1-1|TRBV3-1|-|many
CASSLFSGGTEAFF
TGTGCCAGCAGCCTGTTTTCGGGAGGGACTGAAGCTTTCTTT
>TRBJ2-3|TRBV5-6|-|many
CASSSERTDTQYF
TGTGCCAGCAGCTCTGAGAGGACAGATACGCAGTATTTT
>TRBJ2-7|TRBV10-2|-|many
CASSDGGPYEQYF
TGCGCCAGCAGTGACGGGGGACCCTACGAGCAGTACTTC
>TRBJ1-1|TRBV7-9|TRBD1|-
CASSLGTGGNTEAFF
TGTGCCAGCAGCTTAGGGACAGGGGGCAACACTGAAGCTTTCTTT
>TRBJ2-5|TRBV7-2|TRBD2|many
CASSLSSGRETQYF
TGTGCCAGCAGCTTATCTAGCGGGAGAGAGACCCAGTACTTC
>TRBJ2-1|TRBV6-6|TRBD2|few
CASSYSGGRNSYNEQFF
TGTGCCAGCAGTTACTCGGGCGGGAGGAACTCCTACAATGAGCAGTTCTTC
>TRBJ2-1|TRBV4-3|TRBD2|many
CASSQDFLLAGYNEQFF
TGCGCCAGCAGCCAAGATTTCCTCCTAGCGGGATACAATGAGCAGTTCTTC
>TRBJ2-5|TRBV6-2/TRBV6-3|-|-
CASRSIVQETQYF
TGTGCCAGCAGGTCAATAGTACAAGAGACCCAGTACTTC
>TRBJ1-1|TRBV29-1|-|-
CSVGGRANTEAFF
TGCAGCGTTGGAGGCAGGGCGAACACTGAAGCTTTCTTT